This entry features one T cell receptor beta chain sequence. Its target antigen remains unknown. There are no base qualities to consult, and no much larger clone falls within one base. The source of the sample is a study of blood T cells in healthy people across ages (dated by TCRdb to the mid-2010s). Looking at the study overall: In model experiments, template switching captured about one uniquely barcoded TCR beta cDNA molecule for every two T cells. The study measured age-related changes in TCR beta repertoire diversity using deep sequencing normalized with unique cDNA molecular identifiers. Four age groups were formed from the donors: young (average about 16 years), middle-aged (less than 40), aged (approximately 60) and long-lived (roughly 81). Using the same blood draw, the study looked at two additional independent replicas of 1 million unique cDNA reads for two donors, one aged 18 to 29 and the other aged 80 or older.

The approximately 40 donors, aged about 6 to 95 years, were systemically healthy Caucasian individuals from Russia. Roughly 9 milliliters of peripheral blood were drawn from each donor into EDTA-treated Vacutainer tubes. Ficoll-Paque density-gradient centrifugation was used to isolate PBMCs, with at least 6.5 million per sample. Trizol reagent was used to extract total RNA from the PBMCs, yielding at least 6 micrograms per sample. For every donor, flow cytometry on a PBMC aliquot measured the percentage of naive CD45RAhigh/CD27high T cells. Study-wide conclusions, independent of this receptor: As age increased, observed TCR beta diversity per million T cells dropped in a roughly linear way, and a significant reduction was already evident by age 40. Compared with the aged group, more naive CD4+ T cells, fewer expanded clones and increased TCR diversity were shown by the long-lived group, suggesting age selection. Since profiling was done on bulk unsorted PBMCs, naive and antigen-experienced compartments could not be conclusively compared. Estimates of total diversity based on one million sequenced T cells were regarded as lower bounds and as underestimates. Because donor CMV infection status was unknown, age-related changes in expanded clonotypes were potentially confounded. Observed TCR beta diversity correlated strongly with the percentage of naive T cells measured by flow cytometry.

Libraries came from 5' RACE. The data were produced on an Illumina HiSeq 2500. A second PCR of roughly 6 to 11 cycles was run with a J-beta primer mix and a sample-barcoded 5' primer. Each TCR beta cDNA molecule received a unique molecular identifier from a template-switch 5' adaptor carrying 12 random nucleotides. Each sample yielded at least 3 million CDR3-containing paired-end reads. The Mint cDNA synthesis kit, primed by a TRBC-specific oligonucleotide, was used to synthesize first-strand cDNA from all RNA. After uracil-DNA glycosylase treatment, a first 18-cycle PCR used universal primers M1SS and BC2_uni_R on all cDNA. In the paper's pipeline: Each sample was normalized by randomly selecting 1 million high-quality reads, each carrying a distinct molecular identifier. Reads with shared molecular identifiers were discarded instead of being binned into consensus sequences. MiTCR, run with a Q25 quality threshold and the strictest error-elimination algorithm, handled CDR3 identification, clonotype clustering and error correction. A nonparametric unseen species model using Euler transformation provided a lower-bound estimate of total TCR beta diversity. TCRdb reran the public reads through fastp at Q25 and MiXCR, keeping productive beta chains. Entries are consolidated by CDR3 protein sequence, retaining the most common genes and DNA. The V and J calls were not made by the authors but by TCRdb's processing. Recorded for this sample are more than 450,000 distinct CDR3 sequences; about 28% of them occurred a single time. The top ten hold approximately 4% of the sample.

This sample also appeared in a second study, on T cells of mothers and their children. From the second report: Nine systemically healthy Caucasian individuals, comprising three mothers and their six children, were included as donors. cDNA synthesis used all of the extracted RNA, with approximately 1.4 ug of RNA in each 15 ul reaction. In the second PCR, sample barcodes and 2-4 random nucleotides were introduced via the M1S primer. Over 8 million TCR beta CDR3 reads came from each mother, compared with around 3 million reads from each child. In both related and unrelated pairs, thymic selection shapes the output of TCR recombination in a similar way, with inherited differences having only a minor effect. Normalized repertoire overlap was always slightly but never significantly higher in related than unrelated mother-child pairs. No persistent microchimeric T cell clones were detected, at a sensitivity of roughly 93 clones per million clonotypes. To look for features that set related mother-child pairs apart from unrelated individuals, the researchers ran deep NGS to compare the TCR beta repertoires of mothers and children. The mean age was about 37 +/- 4 years for the mothers and around 11 +/- 4 years for the children. Libraries were sequenced on Illumina HiSeq 2000 with 100+100 nt paired-end reads after adapter ligation with NEBNext reagents. Mother and child libraries were prepared a month apart and sequenced in separate runs to prevent cross-contamination. For each donor, between roughly 450,000 and 2,100,000 distinct TCR beta clonotypes were identified. Naive TCR beta clonotypes were estimated from low-frequency clonotypes matched to each donor's FACS-determined naive share, without sorting.

The receptor was derived from a boy between 2 and 10 years old in good health. The sequenced sample was blood.

CDR3 reads: CASRPLGTLREANVLTF. The DNA is TGTGCCAGCAGACCCCTCGGGACACTCAGGGAGGCCAACGTCCTGACTTTC. This chain is built from TRBV6-2 or TRBV6-3 and TRBJ2-6, with TRBD1 perhaps the D gene, on 6 matching bases. V drops 6 bases and J drops 6 bases, leaving 21 bases in between. The germline V gene yields MNHEY for CDR1 and SVGEGT for CDR2. From the cysteine up to the phenylalanine, the CDR3 has a length of 17 residues. The sequence is cut down to CDR3 DNA, 51 bases in frame from base 1.